This T cell receptor beta chain came from a study of radiotherapy plus CTLA-4 blockade in lung cancer (dated by TCRdb to the late 2010s). Looking at the study overall: Objective responses occurred in around 20% of enrolled patients, and about 30% achieved disease control. Summary of the overall study and its limitations: After treatment with radiotherapy and ipilimumab, TCR clones that came from tumors expanded in the peripheral blood. The strongest predictors of response, as reported, were early dynamic changes in blood T cell clones along with a rise in serum interferon-beta after radiation.

Measured from the cysteine to the phenylalanine, the CDR3 is 11 residues long. The entry retains the CDR3 DNA only, 33 bases that are in frame from base 1. At the junction V is shortened by 7 bases and J by 2 bases, with 9 bases in between. As encoded in the germline V gene, CDR1 is SQVTM while CDR2 is ANQGSEA. Concerning this clone: This receptor's antigen is unknown. No qualities accompany the bases; no much larger clone lies one base away.

Focal radiation therapy combined with CTLA-4 blockade (ipilimumab) was tested in patients with chemo-refractory metastatic non-small-cell lung cancer. Library prep was done by the immunoSEQ multiplex PCR assay. TCRdb mirrors the immuneACCESS table, restricted to in-frame sequences. Some clones are absent from its copies; in checked studies, under half trace to an unresolved V gene, and the reason for the others is unknown. Here the sample has about 87,000 clones; 85% to 90% occur a single time. The ten most abundant clones make up around 17% of the sample. The sequence joins TRBV29-1 to TRBJ2-7; no D gene can be assigned with confidence. The sample in question was peripheral blood, obtained from a patient treated with radiotherapy plus ipilimumab. The receptor was derived from a human donor with non-small cell lung cancer that progressed on radiotherapy plus ipilimumab. For the CDR3, the sequence is CSAGVTYEQYF. The DNA reads as follows: TGCAGCGCTGGGGTCACCTACGAGCAGTACTTC.